This paragraph covers one T cell receptor (beta chain) sequence. Produced via immunoSEQ multiplex PCR; TCRdb's table is partial and in-frame only. The data show under 70,000 clones, approximately 83% seen once. This sample is drawn from a study of PD-L1 blockade in urothelial cancer. Overall study context: Each blood sample yielded a median of 141,255 T cells.

Time point specified: pretreatment peripheral blood. Patients yielded 1 to 8 samples each, pretreatment and on-treatment. V gave up 3 bases and J gave up 3 bases, with 18 bases separating them. The CDR3 contains 16 residues. Germline loops: CDR1 KGHSH, CDR2 LQKENI. The V and J genes are TRBV18 and TRBJ2-7, with a weak D call TRBD2 (6 bases). This sequence was found in a man in his sixties or seventies with urothelial cancer. The source was PBMCs, collected around atezolizumab (anti-PD-L1) treatment. This CDR3 is CASSPPTGTGDYEQYF. The CDR3 DNA follows: TGTGCCAGCTCACCGCCAACCGGGACGGGGGACTACGAGCAGTACTTC.